This T cell receptor beta chain appears in the sequencing data of a study of blood T cell repertoires in COVID-19. Overall study context: Sites in the United States, Italy and Spain provided acute and convalescent COVID-19 samples.

Seattle's cohort entered during active infection and was followed longitudinally. Per the authors' pipeline: The authors estimated nucleated cell counts from reference gene primer amplification. Repertoires were generated with immunoSEQ multiplex PCR, while TCRdb's copy carries only in-frame clones and drops some. That table supplies the V and J calls and clone size; D and trimming were determined from the DNA. Among a few hundred thousand clones listed, around 87% were seen once. There are 17 residues in the CDR3. Germline assignment: CDR1 SGHAT and CDR2 FQNNGV. Trimming took 0 bases from V and 1 from J, leaving 15 bases between them.

The sequenced material came from peripheral blood. The TCR sequence derives from a woman aged 45-59 years with COVID-19, enrolled during active disease. J is TRBJ1-1 and V is TRBV11-2; D is unresolved. The CDR3 loop is CASSLEDGVKGNTEAFF. DNA for the CDR3: TGTGCCAGCAGCTTAGAAGACGGGGTAAAGGGGAACACTGAAGCTTTCTTT.